This note documents a single T cell receptor beta chain sequence. This specimen belongs to a study of T cell changes during pregnancy in multiple sclerosis. This CDR3 is built from 15 residues. V was trimmed by 5 bases and J by 2 bases, leaving 16 bases between them. In germline, CDR1 is SGHRS, CDR2 YFSETQ. Sequencing used immunoSEQ multiplex PCR; TCRdb keeps in-frame clones, though not all of them. The profile shows tens of thousands of clones, roughly 88% of them singletons. The input for sequencing was peripheral blood, taken in the first trimester of pregnancy. The origin of this receptor is a female donor with multiple sclerosis, enrolled in a pregnancy study. J is TRBJ2-5 and V is TRBV5-1; D possibly corresponds to TRBD2 (6 bases). This chain's CDR3 is CASRGGSQIQETQYF. In nucleotides, the CDR3 is TGCGCCAGCAGGGGGGGATCCCAAATTCAAGAGACCCAGTACTTC.